The clone carrying this T cell receptor beta chain was seen a single time. The target antigen is unknown. Sequenced by immunoSEQ multiplex PCR; TCRdb stores in-frame clones only, minus some. This sample has about 120,000 clones, with roughly 94% found just once. This record comes from a study of siplizumab effects on memory and regulatory T cells. Whole-study results and caveats: Some alloreactive sequences were traceable to unstimulated CD4+ memory cells, and siplizumab significantly reduced them. A minor fraction of alloreactive clones, and no more, mapped to unstimulated subsets. Memory cells seemed less diverse than naive T cells, which seemed major alloresponse contributors.

V lost 0 bases, J lost 6 bases, and 10 bases lay in between. Germline-derived CDR1 and CDR2 are SGDLS and YYNGEE. This CDR3 is 14 amino acids long. The genes are TRBV9 and TRBJ2-1, with D unresolved. The sequence was collected from a human donor in good health. The sample taken for sequencing was non-Treg CD4+ T cells sorted from blood. CDR3 residues: CASSVAVALNEQFF. The CDR3 DNA is TGTGCCAGCAGCGTAGCAGTGGCCCTCAATGAGCAGTTCTTC.